Described below is a single TCR beta chain sequence and its context. Its antigen is as yet unknown. This record belongs to a study of T-cell reconstitution after alpha-beta-depleted transplantation in children. Study observations and caveats: There were some patients whose high TCRbeta diversity at day 60 came from surviving recipient T cells and thymic progenitors. Several hundred expanded graft clones reportedly supplied alpha-beta T cells about two months after transplant. The main origin of T-cell counts and diversity one year after transplant was newly produced T cells.

Germline V gene lookup returns CDR1 MNHNS and CDR2 SASEGT. This CDR3 is built from 17 residues. Losses at the gene ends were 3 bases for V and 3 bases for J; bases not matched to a gene: 9. TCRbeta library construction was performed incorporating unique molecular identifiers. MiXCR was run by TCRdb on the PCR reads, yielding one entry per CDR3 protein. The sample contains a few hundred thousand distinct CDR3 sequences, 25% to 30% of which appear only once. The J gene is TRBJ2-3, the V gene TRBV6-1; 10 nucleotides align to TRBD2. Sequencing used PBMCs, obtained before TCRalphabeta/CD19-depleted stem cell transplant. The clonotype was recovered from a boy younger than two with Wiskott-Aldrich syndrome, due to receive a stem cell transplant. The CDR3 reads CASSERASGSRTDTQYF. Here the CDR3 DNA reads TGTGCCAGCAGTGAGCGGGCTAGCGGGAGCCGGACAGATACGCAGTATTTT.